These T cell receptor beta chains were read from a single sample in a study of control samples from healthy donors and cancer patients. Profiling relied on immunoSEQ multiplex PCR, and the TCRdb table lists in-frame clones only, not all of them. This table has 100,000 to 150,000 clones, 85% to 95% appearing once. The sequencing input was blood. The receptor set was obtained from a young man in good health. The CDR3 runs from the conserved cysteine through the conserved F or W. A D gene is named only where the DNA matches it firmly. Some rows have no size entry. The others give once, few or many, or a class for an expanded clone.

CDR3nt | CDR3aa | abundance | j_gene | v_gene | d_gene
TGTGCCAGCTCAGGCAGGGGCTGGAATGAGCAGTTCTTC | CASSGRGWNEQFF | - | TRBJ2-1 | TRBV14 | -
TGTGCCAGCAGTTATCGGACAGGGTTTGAAAAACTGTTTTTT | CASSYRTGFEKLFF | - | TRBJ1-4 | TRBV6-6 | TRBD1
TGCAGTGCTAGTACAGCGGGGAGCACAGATACGCAGTATTTT | CSASTAGSTDTQYF | once | TRBJ2-3 | TRBV20-1 | TRBD2
TGTGCCAGTAGTAGTGACATTAACTATGGCTACACCTTC | CASSSDINYGYTF | - | TRBJ1-2 | TRBV19 | -
TGTGCCAGCAGCAAAGGAGACAGGGAAGGGACTGAAGCTTTCTTT | CASSKGDREGTEAFF | - | TRBJ1-1 | TRBV21-1 | -
TGTGCCAGCAGTGCGTCCTACGGGAGGACAGATACGCAGTATTTT | CASSASYGRTDTQYF | - | TRBJ2-3 | TRBV25-1 | TRBD2
TGTGCCAGCAGTCCGGACAGGGCCTATGGCTACACCTTC | CASSPDRAYGYTF | - | TRBJ1-2 | TRBV4-2 | TRBD1
TGCAGCGCCTGGCGGGGACCGAGCACAGATACGCAGTATTTT | CSAWRGPSTDTQYF | - | TRBJ2-3 | TRBV29-1 | -
TGTGCCAGCAGCCCCATGGGGCTATCACCCCTCCACTTT | CASSPMGLSPLHF | - | TRBJ1-6 | TRBV27 | -
TGTGCCTGGAGTCTACAGGGTTATTCACCCCTCCACTTT | CAWSLQGYSPLHF | - | TRBJ1-6 | TRBV30 | -
TGTGCCAGTAGTATAGGGGGTACAGGGGACGAAAAACTGTTTTTT | CASSIGGTGDEKLFF | - | TRBJ1-4 | TRBV19 | TRBD1
TGTGCCAGCAGTCGGGACACCAACACCATATATTTT | CASSRDTNTIYF | - | TRBJ1-3 | TRBV6-5 | -
TGTGCCAGCAGTGTCAGCTACGAGCAGTACTTC | CASSVSYEQYF | - | TRBJ2-7 | TRBV6-6 | -
TGTGCCAGCAGCTTGGAGTCGCAGGGGGGCCGAGATACGCAGTATTTT | CASSLESQGGRDTQYF | - | TRBJ2-3 | TRBV5-4 | -
TGTGCCAGCAGCGATTGGGCGGGGCGAGAGGAAAAACTGTTTTTT | CASSDWAGREEKLFF | - | TRBJ1-4 | TRBV13 | -
TGCGCCAGCAGCTTGGCGACGGGGGTGTTGGACACTGAAGCTTTCTTT | CASSLATGVLDTEAFF | - | TRBJ1-1 | TRBV5-1 | -
TGTGCCAGCAGTGAATATCCCGGGACAGGGGGCGAAGGCTACACCTTC | CASSEYPGTGGEGYTF | - | TRBJ1-2 | TRBV6-1 | TRBD1
TGTGCCAGCTCTAGGGACGGCTACGAGCAGTACTTC | CASSRDGYEQYF | few | TRBJ2-7 | TRBV18 | -
TGTGCCAGCAGTTTTCAGGGGAACACTGAAGCTTTCTTT | CASSFQGNTEAFF | - | TRBJ1-1 | TRBV6-5 | -
TGTGCCAGCAGTGAATTGGCAGGGGGAAACACTGAAGCTTTCTTT | CASSELAGGNTEAFF | - | TRBJ1-1 | TRBV6-1 | TRBD1